Shown below are 29 T cell receptor beta chains from a single sample sequenced in a study of blood T cell repertoires in COVID-19. Measured with immunoSEQ multiplex PCR; TCRdb has only the in-frame clones, and not every one. In the table there are roughly 200,000 clones, roughly 81% of which are singletons. The sequenced sample was peripheral blood. The receptors come from a woman at least 80 years old with acute or convalescent COVID-19.

The gene calls are TRBV18 and TRBJ1-4; D is unresolved. The CDR3 totals 14 residues. The germline V and J ends were trimmed by 0 bases and 10 bases, with 12 bases remaining between them. CDR1 KGHSH and CDR2 LQKENI come from the germline V gene. The CDR3 DNA sequence: TGTGCCAGCTCACCACCGCAGGCGGGAGGAAAACTGTTTTTT. It translates to CASSPPQAGGKLFF.

The CDR3 spells CASSPRAGGADTQYF. The CDR3 nucleotides are TGTGCCAGCTCACCACGAGCGGGAGGAGCAGATACGCAGTATTTT. J is TRBJ2-3 and V is TRBV18; 9 bases map to TRBD2. Germline assignment: CDR1 KGHSH and CDR2 LQKENI. The CDR3 length is 15 residues. The trim removed 1 base at V and 4 bases at J, leaving 3 bases unmatched.

V usage is TRBV11-3 and J usage is TRBJ1-1; TRBD1 aligns across 8 bases. Per germline, CDR1 SGHNT and CDR2 YENEEA. V shed 4 bases, J shed 3 bases, and the junction held 7 bases outside the gene matches. This CDR3 contains 15 residues. In DNA form, the CDR3 reads TGTGCCAGCAGCTCGAGTGGACAGGGATACACTGAAGCTTTCTTT. Residues: CASSSSGQGYTEAFF. Drawing the rest from reference TRBV11-3 and TRBJ1-1, the complete variable domain is EAGVVQSPRYKIIEKKQPVAFWCNPISGHNTLYWYLQNLGQGPELLIRYENEEAVDDSQLPKDRFSAERLKGVDSTLKIQPAELGDSAVYLCASSSSGQGYTEAFFGQGTRLTVV.

The J gene is TRBJ1-4, the V gene TRBV7-9; 12 bases are shared with TRBD1. Germline loops: CDR1 SEHNR, CDR2 FQNEAQ (reference sequence). V lost 5 bases to trimming and J lost 7 bases; unmatched junction nucleotides: 2. This CDR3 region has 14 residues. In DNA form, the CDR3 reads TGTGCCAGCAGCGGGGACAGGGGGCTTGAAAAACTGTTTTTT. Amino acids: CASSGDRGLEKLFF.

The J gene is TRBJ1-1, the V gene TRBV30, with TRBD1 matching 10 bases. Germline V gene data show CDR1 as GTSNPN and CDR2 as SVGIG (reference sequence). Trimming took 4 bases from V and 7 from J; bases not matched to a gene: 6. This CDR3 has 13 amino acids. CDR3 amino acids: CAWTTGTGVEAFF. The CDR3 DNA reads TGTGCCTGGACTACCGGGACAGGGGTTGAAGCTTTCTTT.

This chain links TRBV9 with TRBJ1-2, with D possibly being TRBD1 (6 bases). Trimming took 0 bases from V and 3 from J, leaving 15 bases between them. The CDR3 has 16 residues. Germline loops: CDR1 SGDLS, CDR2 YYNGEE. For the CDR3, the DNA is TGTGCCAGCAGCGTAGCTTCGGGGGGCCCTTACTATGGCTACACCTTC. This translates into CASSVASGGPYYGYTF.

The V gene is TRBV5-6, the J gene TRBJ2-1; 8 bases agree with TRBD2. This CDR3 is built from 16 residues. Trimming removed 4 bases from V and 4 bases from J; junction bases left unmatched: 10. Germline CDR1 is SGHDT and CDR2 is YYEEEE. The CDR3 reads CASSLYSGITYNEQFF. Here the CDR3 DNA reads TGTGCCAGCAGCCTGTATAGCGGGATTACGTACAATGAGCAGTTCTTC.

This rearrangement joins TRBV6-5 to TRBJ2-2; D not resolved. The CDR3 is 14 amino acids. V gave up 2 bases and J gave up 6 bases, with 10 bases separating them. CDR1 and CDR2 (germline): MNHEY, SVGAGI. CDR3 sequence reads: CASSYKFEAGELFF. CDR3 DNA: TGTGCCAGCAGTTACAAGTTCGAGGCCGGGGAGCTGTTTTTT.

In DNA form, the CDR3 reads TGTGCCAGCAGGGAACAGGGGGCAAAGGGAACAGATACGCAGTATTTT. It is translated as CASREQGAKGTDTQYF. The V and J genes are TRBV10-3 and TRBJ2-3, with 9 bases lining up with TRBD1. Unmatched junction bases numbered 14, after V lost 10 bases and J lost 3 bases. Germline V gives CDR1 ENHRY, CDR2 SYGVKD. The CDR3 is made up of 16 amino acids.

This clone was seen more than once but under ten times. The rearrangement links TRBV6-5 to TRBJ2-7; 12 nucleotides align to TRBD1. V gave up 2 bases and J gave up 4 bases; unmatched junction bases: 6. Germline V CDR1 and CDR2: MNHEY, SVGAGI. This CDR3 comprises 16 residues. The DNA for the CDR3 is TGTGCCAGCAGTTACGGTGGGACAGGGGGCTTGTACGAGCAGTACTTC. Translating gives CASSYGGTGGLYEQYF.

V is TRBV28 and J is TRBJ2-1; TRBD1 matches at 8 bases. The CDR3 is made up of 14 amino acids. Germline V gives CDR1 MDHEN, CDR2 SYDVKM. J was trimmed by 10 bases and V by 5 bases; bases with no gene match: 10. CDR3 region: CASSPGQGYREQFF. For the CDR3, the DNA is TGTGCCAGCAGTCCTGGACAGGGATACAGGGAGCAGTTCTTC.

The gene calls are TRBV10-3 and TRBJ1-2, with D perhaps TRBD1 (6 bases). Germline CDR1 is ENHRY and CDR2 is SYGVKD. This CDR3 contains 13 residues. Trimming shortened V by 8 bases and J by 0 bases, and 10 bases separated the two germline ends. This CDR3 reads CAIGWGPNYGYTF. The CDR3 DNA reads TGTGCCATCGGCTGGGGGCCTAACTATGGCTACACCTTC.

V and J are TRBV7-2 and TRBJ2-7; TRBD1 might be the D (6 bases). This CDR3 spans 13 amino acids. Trimming took 6 bases from V and 7 from J, leaving 16 bases between them. Germline V gene data show CDR1 as SGHTA and CDR2 as FQGNSA. In nucleotides, the CDR3 is TGTGCCAGCAGATATAACAGGGCCGGGGAGCAGTACTTC. Translating gives CASRYNRAGEQYF.

V usage is TRBV19 and J usage is TRBJ2-2; D might be TRBD2 (6 bases). V was cut by 1 base and J by 4 bases, with 13 bases left in between. The CDR3 has 16 amino acids. Germline V gene lookup returns CDR1 LNHDA and CDR2 SQIVND (reference sequence). DNA for the CDR3: TGTGCCAGTAGTATAGTATGGGGGGAAGGCACCGGGGAGCTGTTTTTT. Translation gives CASSIVWGEGTGELFF.

The chain uses TRBV7-9 and TRBJ2-3; TRBD2 matches 7 bases. The CDR3 length is 13 residues. The germline V gene has CDR1 SEHNR and CDR2 FQNEAQ (reference sequence). The trim removed 5 bases at V and 4 bases at J, leaving 3 bases unmatched. CDR3 coding DNA: TGTGCCAGCAGCCGGGGGGAGTCAGATACGCAGTATTTT. Translating it yields CASSRGESDTQYF. Complete variable domain (other parts from reference TRBV7-9 and TRBJ2-3): DTGVSQNPRHKITKRGQNVTFRCDPISEHNRLYWYRQTLGQGPEFLTYFQNEAQLEKSRLLSDRFSAERPKGSFSTLEIQRTEQGDSAMYLCASSRGESDTQYFGPGTRLTVL.

The chain uses TRBV11-2 and TRBJ2-5; possibly TRBD1 for D (5 bases). Germline loops: CDR1 SGHAT, CDR2 FQNNGV. Trimming cost V 1 base and J 5 bases, with 11 bases left between them. This CDR3 contains 14 residues. The CDR3 spells CASSLGRVVETQYF. As DNA, the CDR3 is TGTGCCAGCAGCTTAGGCAGGGTTGTGGAGACCCAGTACTTC.

This chain connects TRBV4-3 to TRBJ2-1; 16 bases are a match to TRBD2. Germline values: CDR1 LGHNA, CDR2 YSLEER. The V segment lost 1 base and the J segment 6 bases; nucleotides outside the gene matches: 9. This CDR3 has 19 residues. The CDR3 region is CASSQAGTSGRAVTNEQFF. CDR3 in DNA: TGCGCCAGCAGCCAAGCCGGGACTAGCGGGAGGGCGGTGACCAATGAGCAGTTCTTC.

The chain is built from TRBV28 and TRBJ2-1; TRBD2 matches at 9 bases. The germline gives CDR1 MDHEN, CDR2 SYDVKM. The CDR3 is 16 residues long. Unmatched junction bases numbered 7, after V lost 3 bases and J lost 4 bases. The CDR3 loop reads CASSFFSGSRYNEQFF. The CDR3 nucleotides are TGTGCCAGCAGTTTCTTTAGCGGGAGTAGGTACAATGAGCAGTTCTTC.

The chain carries TRBV7-2 and TRBJ2-1; weak D call: TRBD1 (6 bases). The CDR3 runs 19 residues. Germline V gives CDR1 SGHTA, CDR2 FQGNSA. The V end was cut by 4 bases, the J end by 0 bases, with 22 bases between. The CDR3 DNA is TGTGCCAGCAGCTCGCCAGTGGGGGCGGAAGACCGCTCCTACAATGAGCAGTTCTTC. This translates into CASSSPVGAEDRSYNEQFF.

This sequence joins TRBV29-1 and TRBJ2-2; no reliable D call. The V end was cut by 5 bases, the J end by 2 bases, with 9 bases between. CDR3 length equals 13 residues. Germline-derived CDR1 and CDR2 are SQVTM and ANQGSEA. Here the CDR3 reads CSVTQTNTGELFF. The CDR3 DNA sequence: TGCAGCGTTACACAGACCAACACCGGGGAGCTGTTTTTT.

The chain carries TRBV30 and TRBJ2-1; D unclear. The CDR3 is made up of 14 amino acids. V was clipped by 5 bases and J by 7 bases, with 18 bases between them. CDR1 is GTSNPN, CDR2 SVGIG, per germline (reference sequence). CDR3 amino acids: CAWAAPPGWNEQFF. Here the CDR3 DNA reads TGTGCCTGGGCCGCGCCCCCAGGTTGGAATGAGCAGTTCTTC.

V and J are TRBV10-1 and TRBJ2-4, with 7 bases aligning to TRBD1. J gave up 10 bases and V 6 bases, and 9 bases lay outside the gene matches. Germline V gene data show CDR1 as WNHNN and CDR2 as SYGVQD (reference sequence). This CDR3 contains 13 residues. CDR3 sequence: CASSPTGLGIQYF. Here the CDR3 DNA reads TGCGCCAGCAGCCCGACAGGGTTAGGAATTCAGTACTTC.

The chain has TRBV12-3 or TRBV12-4 and TRBJ2-7; D perhaps matches TRBD2 (6 bases). The CDR3 spans 13 residues. Trimming shortened V by 2 bases and J by 6 bases, and 11 bases separated the two germline ends. CDR3 coding DNA: TGTGCCAGCAGTTTATTAGCGGCCCTCGAGCAGTACTTC. It encodes CASSLLAALEQYF.

V is TRBV28 and J is TRBJ1-6, with 11 nucleotides matching TRBD1. With 3 bases clipped from V and 10 bases from J, the junction kept 11 bases outside the gene matches. Germline V gives CDR1 MDHEN, CDR2 SYDVKM. The CDR3 is made up of 17 amino acids. The chain's CDR3 is CASSFVFGTGGISPLHF. The CDR3 region has the DNA TGTGCCAGCAGTTTCGTATTCGGGACAGGGGGTATCTCACCCCTCCACTTT.

The rearrangement links TRBV3-1 (or the pseudogene TRBV3-2) to TRBJ2-7; D is possibly TRBD2 (6 bases). Germline V gene sequence: CDR1 LGHDT, CDR2 YNNKEL (reference sequence). Trimming shortened V by 0 bases and J by 0 bases, and 21 bases separated the two germline ends. The CDR3 is made up of 19 amino acids. CDR3 coding DNA: TGTGCCAGCAGCCAAGAACCGGGACTTCTTTCTACAAGCTCCTACGAGCAGTACTTC. Translating it yields CASSQEPGLLSTSSYEQYF.

This clone was picked up one time. CDR3 residues: CASLPGGQANYGYTF. The CDR3 region has the DNA TGTGCCAGCTTACCTGGGGGACAGGCTAACTATGGCTACACCTTC. The rearrangement uses TRBV6-5 and TRBJ1-2; 8 bases are a match to TRBD1. The germline V gene encodes CDR1 MNHEY and CDR2 SVGAGI. Unmatched junction bases numbered 8, after V lost 8 bases and J lost 0 bases. CDR3 length equals 15 residues.

V gene TRBV6-5 combines with J gene TRBJ1-1; tentative D call: TRBD1 (6 bases). Trimming shortened V by 2 bases and J by 5 bases, and 12 bases separated the two germline ends. The germline CDR1 and CDR2 sequences are MNHEY and SVGAGI. The CDR3 has 14 residues. CDR3 nucleotides: TGTGCCAGCAGTTACGGGGAGGGGGGGACTGAAGCTTTCTTT. Translating gives CASSYGEGGTEAFF.

J is TRBJ2-7 and V is TRBV5-1; weak D call: TRBD1 (5 bases). The V gene lost 0 bases and the J gene lost 3 bases, with 16 bases spanning the gap. Germline V lookup: CDR1 SGHRS, CDR2 YFSETQ. The CDR3 totals 16 residues. CDR3 sequence reads: CASSLGLTGWFYEQYF. The CDR3 DNA reads TGCGCCAGCAGCTTGGGCCTCACAGGTTGGTTCTACGAGCAGTACTTC.

This clone was counted a few times. The V call is TRBV4-3, the J call TRBJ2-3; 9 bases agree with TRBD2. The J segment lost 5 bases and the V segment lost 0 bases, leaving 9 bases of the junction unmatched. Per germline, CDR1 LGHNA and CDR2 YSLEER. The CDR3 is made up of 17 amino acids. CDR3: CASSQEPSGRRGDTQYF. CDR3 nucleotide sequence: TGCGCCAGCAGCCAAGAACCGAGCGGGAGGAGGGGAGATACGCAGTATTTT.